The 21 T cell receptor beta chains listed next were all sequenced from one sample in a study of vaccination effects on CD4 cells after COVID-19. Before sequencing, viral peptide pools were used by the ViraFEST assay to expand antigen-specific CD4+ T cells. Cultured cells yielded isolated CD4+ T cells after around 10 days. The infection with SARS-CoV-2 (confirmed by PCR) occurred in this person between March and December 2020. Their cognate antigens are unknown. TCRdb keeps only in-frame clones here, not all; method: immunoSEQ multiplex PCR. Of roughly 54,000 clones listed, about 77% are singletons. This specimen consisted of CD4+ T cells from PBMCs cultured with HIV peptides, obtained before COVID-19 vaccination. Sample subset: HIV-1 Nef peptide pool negative control/reference culture. All receptors derive from a human donor who had a prior SARS-CoV-2 infection.

This chain joins TRBV6-1 and TRBJ2-7; 9 positions agree with TRBD2. Trimming cost V 4 bases and J 4 bases; bases outside gene matches: 11. The CDR3 sequence is 16 residues long. Germline CDR1 is MNHNS and CDR2 is SASEGT. CDR3 DNA sequence: TGTGCCAGCAGTGTCAAGGCTAGCGGGGCCTTATACGAGCAGTACTTC. It is translated as CASSVKASGALYEQYF.

This clone was detected only a few times. The rearrangement links TRBV28 to TRBJ2-3; tentative D call: TRBD2 (6 bases). V dropped 6 bases and J dropped 4 bases, with 17 bases sitting between them. CDR1 is MDHEN and CDR2 is SYDVKM in the germline V gene. This CDR3 is 15 amino acids long. The DNA of the CDR3 is TGTGCCAGCAGCCAGGGACTGGCAGTGGCAGATACGCAGTATTTT. Translated: CASSQGLAVADTQYF.

This chain links TRBV2 with TRBJ2-7, with 10 bases that match TRBD1. The J segment lost 7 bases and the V segment lost 7 bases, leaving 10 bases of the junction unmatched. CDR1 is SNHLY and CDR2 is FYNNEI in the germline V gene. The CDR3 spans 14 residues. CDR3 sequence (DNA): TGTGCCAGCACGTGGAGGACAGGGGGAAGTGAGCAGTACTTC. This codes for CASTWRTGGSEQYF.

CDR3 nucleotide sequence: TGTGCCAGCAGCGGAGGGGCAGGGGCGAACACCGGGGAGCTGTTTTTT. Protein sequence: CASSGGAGANTGELFF. The chain has TRBV7-9 and TRBJ2-2, with D perhaps being TRBD1 or TRBD2 (6 bases each). Per the germline V gene, CDR1 is SEHNR and CDR2 is FQNEAQ (reference sequence). CDR3 size: 16 residues. Trimming took off 5 bases at V and 0 bases at J, with 13 bases between the two ends.

The CDR3 DNA reads as TGTGCCAGCAGCCCACAGGGTGGGGACCGCGTATTGAACACCTTC. This translates into CASSPQGGDRVLNTF. This chain uses TRBV14 with TRBJ1-2; D is perhaps TRBD1 (6 bases). Looked up from germline, CDR1 is SGHDN and CDR2 is FVKESK. The germline V and J ends were trimmed by 4 bases and 12 bases, with 24 bases remaining between them. This CDR3 contains 15 residues.

V gene TRBV7-2 combines with J gene TRBJ2-2; D is unresolved. This CDR3 contains 14 residues. Per germline, CDR1 SGHTA and CDR2 FQGNSA. The V end lost 3 bases, the J end lost 1 base, and 6 bases lay between the germline ends. The CDR3 protein is CASSFSWNTGELFF. CDR3 coding DNA: TGTGCCAGCAGCTTTTCCTGGAACACCGGGGAGCTGTTTTTT.

This chain connects TRBV6-1 to TRBJ1-3, with D possibly matching TRBD1 (5 bases). The V end was cut by 4 bases, the J end by 2 bases, with 15 bases between. The CDR3 covers 16 residues. The germline V gene encodes CDR1 MNHNS and CDR2 SASEGT. The CDR3 DNA reads as TGTGCCAGCAGTGGTTTCCGGGACTTGCCTGGAAACACCATATATTTT. Encoded protein: CASSGFRDLPGNTIYF.

The chain combines TRBV18 with TRBJ2-3; 9 bases line up with TRBD1. The V gene's germline CDR1 is KGHSH and CDR2 LQKENI. This CDR3 is 15 amino acids long. Unmatched junction bases numbered 5, after V lost 3 bases and J lost 4 bases. The CDR3 region has the DNA TGTGCCAGCTCACCTCGGGACAGGGTGGCAGATACGCAGTATTTT. Its translation: CASSPRDRVADTQYF.

The genes are TRBV5-4 and TRBJ2-7, with unresolved D. The germline CDR1 and CDR2 sequences are SGHNT and YYREEE (reference sequence). Trimming cost V 0 bases and J 7 bases, with 14 bases left between them. The CDR3 sequence is 14 residues long. CDR3 loop: CASSLAGRGREQYF. The CDR3 bases are TGTGCCAGCAGCTTGGCGGGTAGAGGTCGGGAGCAGTACTTC.

This clone occurred once. J is TRBJ2-5 and V is TRBV7-9, with 7 bases lining up with TRBD2. J gave up 4 bases and V 4 bases, and 6 bases lay outside the gene matches. CDR3 length: 14 residues. Germline assignment: CDR1 SEHNR and CDR2 FQNEAQ (reference sequence). This chain's CDR3 is CASSSHGGGETQYF. The CDR3 DNA reads as TGTGCCAGCAGCTCCCATGGGGGGGGAGAGACCCAGTACTTC. Full variable domain (missing parts from reference TRBV7-9 and TRBJ2-5): DTGVSQNPRHKITKRGQNVTFRCDPISEHNRLYWYRQTLGQGPEFLTYFQNEAQLEKSRLLSDRFSAERPKGSFSTLEIQRTEQGDSAMYLCASSSHGGGETQYFGPGTRLLVL.

The J gene is TRBJ2-5, the V gene TRBV2, with unresolved D. CDR1 and CDR2 from the germline V gene are SNHLY and FYNNEI. V lost 3 bases and J lost 5, with 13 bases in between. The CDR3 consists of 14 residues. The CDR3 bases are TGTGCCAGCAGTGAGTCTGATTATAGGGAGACCCAGTACTTC. Its translation is CASSESDYRETQYF.

The chain combines TRBV7-6 with TRBJ2-2; TRBD2 matches at 15 bases. CDR1 SGHVS and CDR2 FNYEAQ come from the germline V gene. The CDR3 extends over 18 amino acids. After removal of 4 bases from V and 1 base from J, the junction contained 4 bases not matched to a gene. As DNA, the CDR3 is TGTGCCAGCAGCTCTCGGACTAGCGGGAGGGGGAACACCGGGGAGCTGTTTTTT. Translated: CASSSRTSGRGNTGELFF. Together with reference TRBV7-6 and TRBJ2-2, the CDR3 gives the full variable domain: GAGVSQSPRYKVTKRGQDVALRCDPISGHVSLYWYRQALGQGPEFLTYFNYEAQQDKSGLPNDRFSAERPEGSISTLTIQRTEQRDSAMYRCASSSRTSGRGNTGELFFGEGSRLTVL.

The chain couples TRBV6-5 to TRBJ1-2; the match to TRBD1 covers 7 bases. V lost 6 bases to trimming and J lost 7 bases; unmatched junction nucleotides: 11. Germline V gene lookup returns CDR1 MNHEY and CDR2 SVGAGI. The CDR3 length is 14 residues. DNA of the CDR3: TGTGCCAGCAGCGATTTACAGGGGTTTGGTGGCTACACCTTC. Its protein is CASSDLQGFGGYTF.

This clone was observed a handful of times. The chain is built from TRBV10-3 and TRBJ2-5; D not certain. Germline V lookup: CDR1 ENHRY, CDR2 SYGVKD. Trimming shortened V by 6 bases and J by 0 bases, and 2 bases separated the two germline ends. This CDR3 has 11 residues. The CDR3 loop reads CAIRNQETQYF. DNA of the CDR3: TGTGCCATCAGAAACCAAGAGACCCAGTACTTC.

CDR3 DNA sequence: TGTGCCAGCTCAGTCACTAGAAACAGGGGATCGGGGGAGCAGTTCTTC. Amino acid sequence: CASSVTRNRGSGEQFF. V and J are TRBV18 and TRBJ2-1; TRBD1 matches 7 bases. The V gene end was trimmed by 5 bases and the J gene end by 10 bases; junction bases not matched to a gene: 17. Germline CDR1 is KGHSH and CDR2 is LQKENI. The CDR3 runs 16 residues.

This rearrangement joins TRBV19 to TRBJ2-6; no clear D gene. Germline-derived CDR1 and CDR2 are LNHDA and SQIVND (reference sequence). The V end was cut by 2 bases, the J end by 0 bases, with 11 bases between. The CDR3 contains 17 residues. The CDR3 here is CASSIKGVGSGANVLTF. The CDR3 coding sequence is TGTGCCAGTAGTATAAAAGGTGTGGGCTCTGGGGCCAACGTCCTGACTTTC.

The CDR3 protein is CASGIDGRKETQYF. DNA for the CDR3: TGCGCCAGCGGGATAGACGGACGGAAAGAGACCCAGTACTTC. The chain has TRBV23-1 and TRBJ2-5; D is undetermined. TRBV23-1 is an ORF, with its function uncertain. This CDR3 has 14 residues. Trimming cost V 8 bases and J 3 bases, with 16 bases left between them.

This clone occurred once. The chain couples TRBV6-5 to TRBJ2-1; 8 bases are shared with TRBD2. The V gene's germline CDR1 is MNHEY and CDR2 SVGAGI. CDR3 length: 15 residues. Trimming at V came to 7 bases and at J to 4 bases, leaving 9 bases not matched to a gene. The CDR3 DNA sequence: TGTGCCAGCACTAGAACTAGCGGTTCATACAATGAGCAGTTCTTC. This gives the protein CASTRTSGSYNEQFF.

The CDR3 DNA follows: TGTGCCAGCAGCTACGGGAATAGCAATCAGCCCCAGCATTTT. Protein: CASSYGNSNQPQHF. This chain connects TRBV2 to TRBJ1-5, with D unresolved. The CDR3 runs 14 residues. Germline V gene data show CDR1 as SNHLY and CDR2 as FYNNEI. V was cut by 6 bases and J by 0 bases, with 9 bases left in between.

The V gene is TRBV24-1, the J gene TRBJ2-3; 8 bases align to TRBD2. V dropped 3 bases and J dropped 4; count of bases not matched to a gene: 5. The germline V gene encodes CDR1 KGHDR and CDR2 SFDVKD. This CDR3 is built from 15 residues. DNA for the CDR3: TGTGCCACCAGTGATCCGGGACTAGGCGCAGATACGCAGTATTTT. The encoded protein is CATSDPGLGADTQYF.

The chain has TRBV14 and TRBJ1-3; 11 bases are shared with TRBD1. Germline V gene data show CDR1 as SGHDN and CDR2 as FVKESK. The CDR3 is 17 amino acids. V gave up 3 bases and J gave up 3 bases; unmatched junction bases: 7. CDR3 region: CASSQAGTGGVGNTIYF. The CDR3 DNA reads TGTGCCAGCAGCCAGGCCGGGACAGGGGGAGTTGGAAACACCATATATTTT.